This T cell receptor (beta chain) derives from a study of molecular identifiers for immune sequencing clone quantification. Researchers sorted naive CD8 T cells as cells that were CD8+CD4-CCR7+CD45RA+. TCRdb fed the PCR reads into MiXCR, producing one record per CDR3 protein. The sample holds a few hundred thousand distinct CDR3 sequences, about a fifth seen once. This clonotype was observed a few times. One junction end does not reproduce the germline sequence, and a read error may be involved. CDR1 and CDR2 from the germline V gene are SEHNR and FQNEAQ (reference sequence). The CDR3 is 14 amino acids.

The receptor was isolated from a human donor in good health. Some libraries in this study had Jurkat cell RNA spiked in. Sequenced input: naive CD8+ T cells from blood, with Jurkat cell RNA spiked in. This sample's subset: FACS-sorted CD8+CD4-CCR7+CD45RA+ naive T cells. The V gene is TRBV7-9, the J gene TRBJ1-5; D is possibly TRBD1 (5 bases). The CDR3 sequence: CASRLAPDSQPQHF. CDR3 in DNA: TGTGCCAGCCGCTTAGCCCCAGACAGCCAGCCCCAGCATTTT.